This passage covers 3 T cell receptor beta chains from one sample sequenced in a study of blood T cell repertoires in COVID-19. The method was immunoSEQ multiplex PCR; TCRdb's version includes in-frame clones alone and lacks a portion of them. The sample carries under 200,000 clones, about 76% recorded once. Sequencing was done on a sample of peripheral blood. The receptors originated from a woman aged 40 to 50 with COVID-19, enrolled during active disease.

This rearrangement joins TRBV6-2 or TRBV6-3 to TRBJ2-1; 7 bases fit TRBD2. CDR1 is MNHEY and CDR2 is SVGEGT in the germline V gene. CDR3 length: 16 amino acids. V was clipped by 5 bases and J by 4 bases; unmatched bases: 11. The CDR3 protein is CASSPPWDYQYNEQFF. In DNA form, the CDR3 reads TGTGCCAGCAGTCCACCGTGGGACTACCAGTACAATGAGCAGTTCTTC.

The chain joins TRBV10-3 to TRBJ1-2, with D possibly matching TRBD1 (5 bases). Germline-derived CDR1 and CDR2 are ENHRY and SYGVKD. This CDR3 has 15 amino acids. V was clipped by 1 base and J by 4 bases, with 13 bases between them. This CDR3 reads CAISEFGGSAYGYTF. CDR3 sequence (DNA): TGTGCCATCAGTGAGTTTGGGGGGTCGGCCTATGGCTACACCTTC.

This clone has more than one count but fewer than ten. Other DNA sequences in this sample translate to the same CDR3. This rearrangement joins TRBV29-1 to TRBJ1-5; 7 nucleotides match TRBD1. The germline CDR1 and CDR2 sequences are SQVTM and ANQGSEA. The V segment lost 7 bases and the J segment 3 bases; nucleotides outside the gene matches: 6. The CDR3 contains 13 residues. CDR3 amino acids: CSATTGVNQPQHF. Written as DNA, the CDR3 is TGCAGCGCCACAACAGGGGTCAATCAGCCCCAGCATTTT. The variable domain in full, completed from reference TRBV29-1 and TRBJ1-5, reads SAVISQKPSRDICQRGTSLTIQCQVDSQVTMMFWYRQQPGQSLTLIATANQGSEATYESGFVIDKFPISRPNLTFSTLTVSNMSPEDSSIYLCSATTGVNQPQHFGDGTRLSIL.